The clone carrying this T cell receptor beta chain appeared a few times. This entry belongs to a study of spatial heterogeneity in lung cancer. Study-wide context: Across the raw uncorrected reads, a unique TCR and UMI combination was observed, on average, more than ten times.

The CDR3 is 14 residues long. V was shortened by 0 bases and J by 8 bases, with 14 bases between the two germline ends. Germline loops: CDR1 SGDLS, CDR2 YYNGEE. TCRdb reprocessed the 5' RACE reads via MiXCR and lists one record per CDR3 protein. The sample has about 42,000 distinct CDR3 sequences; approximately 6.8% are singletons. Regarding time point: sample taken at primary tumor resection. Whole RNA, isolated from tumor, nontumor lung or frozen PBMC, was sequenced without prior sorting. The clonotype comes from a female donor with early-stage non-small cell lung cancer. The sequenced sample was PBMCs, obtained at surgery. This chain joins TRBV9 and TRBJ1-2; D is uncertain. CDR3 sequence: CASSVAHVYDGYTF. In DNA, the CDR3 is TGTGCCAGCAGCGTAGCCCACGTATATGACGGCTACACCTTC.